The T cell receptor beta chain described here comes from a study of human T cells and chemical hapten exposure. The table lists this clonotype with a few counts. Time point here: patch test 3, about 24 weeks after DPC sensitization. Treatment given: therapeutic diphenylcyclopropenone sensitization with weekly scalp DPC. One entry per CDR3 protein results from TCRdb running MiXCR on the RACE reads. The sample consists of about 64,000 distinct CDR3 sequences, 11% of them appearing once. The V and J ends lost 6 bases and 3 bases, in that order; junction bases with no gene match: 9. The CDR3 loop spans 15 amino acids. The V gene's germline CDR1 is SGHNT and CDR2 YENEEA.

The material sequenced was whole blood, taken in connection with sensitization to the hapten diphenylcyclopropenone (DPC). This clonotype originated in a woman aged 25-40 years with alopecia areata. Some clones in this sample may be carry-over from other donors' samples. The genes are TRBV11-3 and TRBJ2-7, with 9 bases matching TRBD1. In DNA, the CDR3 is TGTGCCAGCAGTCTCGGACAGGGGATTCACTACGAGCAGTACTTC. Translation gives CASSLGQGIHYEQYF. Combining the CDR3 with reference TRBV11-3 and TRBJ2-7 gives the whole variable domain EAGVVQSPRYKIIEKKQPVAFWCNPISGHNTLYWYLQNLGQGPELLIRYENEEAVDDSQLPKDRFSAERLKGVDSTLKIQPAELGDSAVYLCASSLGQGIHYEQYFGPGTRLTVT.